The subject of this entry is one TCR beta chain. Its target is unknown. Amplification used 60 Vbeta primers and 13 Jbeta primers. Method: immunoSEQ multiplex PCR; TCRdb's copy keeps in-frame clones and lacks some. The sample yields roughly 100,000 clones, around 75% seen once. The CDR3 consists of 17 residues. The trim removed 5 bases at V and 6 bases at J, leaving 10 bases unmatched. The V gene's germline CDR1 is SGHNT and CDR2 YENEEA. The data originate from a study of cytomegalovirus exposure and HLA in healthy donors. Study findings and constraints: It was reported in a later analysis that an Asian-associated ancestry cluster showed fewer N-insertions than the roughly 670-donor mean. Later analysis found that TCR beta chains associated with HLA were more clonally expanded than other, equally common chains.

The rearrangement uses TRBV11-3 and TRBJ2-3, with 14 bases matching TRBD2. The sequencing input was PBMCs. This receptor was taken from a man between 45 and 60 years old in good health and CMV-seronegative. CDR3: CASSTRTSGGTTDTQYF. The CDR3 bases are TGTGCCAGCAGCACTCGGACTAGCGGGGGGACTACGGATACGCAGTATTTT.